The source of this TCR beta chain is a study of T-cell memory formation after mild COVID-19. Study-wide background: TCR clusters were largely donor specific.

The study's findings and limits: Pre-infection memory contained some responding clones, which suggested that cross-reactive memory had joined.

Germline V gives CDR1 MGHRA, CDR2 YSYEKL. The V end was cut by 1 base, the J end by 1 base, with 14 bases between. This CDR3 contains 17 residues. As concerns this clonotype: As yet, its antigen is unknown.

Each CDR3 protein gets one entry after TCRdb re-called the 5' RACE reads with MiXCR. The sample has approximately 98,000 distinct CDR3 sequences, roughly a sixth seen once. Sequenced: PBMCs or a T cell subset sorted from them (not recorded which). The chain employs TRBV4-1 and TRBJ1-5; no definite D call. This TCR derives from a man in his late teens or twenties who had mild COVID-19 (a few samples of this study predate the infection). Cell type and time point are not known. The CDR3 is CASSQANMGLSNQPQHF. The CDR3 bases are TGCGCCAGCAGCCAAGCAAACATGGGTCTGAGCAATCAGCCCCAGCATTTT.